The 11 T cell receptor beta chains below come from one sample, sequenced in a study of graft-versus-host responses after intestinal transplantation. The repertoire was sequenced with immunoSEQ multiplex PCR; TCRdb's copy has only in-frame clones and lacks some. The table has 10,000 to 15,000 clones, 30% to 35% seen once; the top ten hold approximately 3.2%. Plating combined approximately 200,000 CFSE-labeled responder cells with approximately 200,000 irradiated, violet-dye-labeled stimulator cells. Specimen: alloreactive CD8+ T cells from a mixed lymphocyte reaction culture, collected before intestinal transplant. Subset noted: CFSE-low proliferating T cells sorted from roughly 6-day pre-transplant mixed lymphocyte reaction (GvH or HvG direction). The receptors originated from a human patient who received an intestinal transplant.

V usage is TRBV6-6 and J usage is TRBJ2-1; D may be TRBD1 (5 bases). Looked up from germline, CDR1 is MNHNY and CDR2 is SVGAGI (reference sequence). V was shortened by 4 bases and J by 6 bases, with 16 bases between the two germline ends. The CDR3 runs 15 residues. The CDR3 reads CASSLHNTGPNEQFF. The CDR3 DNA sequence: TGTGCCAGCAGTTTACACAATACAGGTCCCAATGAGCAGTTCTTC.

The chain has TRBV13 and TRBJ2-5, with TRBD1 identical over 8 bases. Unmatched junction bases numbered 6, after V lost 7 bases and J lost 5 bases. This CDR3 has 13 residues. Germline CDR1 PRHDT, CDR2 FYEKMQ (reference sequence). CDR3 sequence reads: CASTRQGRETQYF. The CDR3 nucleotides read TGTGCCAGCACTCGACAGGGGCGGGAGACCCAGTACTTC.

The chain combines TRBV7-9 with TRBJ2-1, with TRBD2 matching over 9 bases. Losses at the gene ends were 4 bases for V and 4 bases for J; bases not matched to a gene: 5. CDR1 is SEHNR, CDR2 FQNEAQ, per germline (reference sequence). The CDR3 extends over 15 amino acids. Here the CDR3 reads CASSWASGIYNEQFF. CDR3 sequence (DNA): TGTGCCAGCAGCTGGGCTAGCGGGATTTACAATGAGCAGTTCTTC.

The V call is TRBV4-1, the J call TRBJ1-5; D is unclear. V dropped 4 bases and J dropped 3 bases, with 13 bases sitting between them. Germline CDR1 is MGHRA and CDR2 is YSYEKL. The CDR3 is 15 residues long. CDR3 protein: CASSPYPGYNQPQHF. CDR3 nucleotide sequence: TGCGCCAGCAGCCCATACCCGGGGTACAATCAGCCCCAGCATTTT.

V usage is TRBV6-6 and J usage is TRBJ2-1, with D unclear. Germline V gene sequence: CDR1 MNHNY, CDR2 SVGAGI (reference sequence). The CDR3 length is 12 residues. V shed 8 bases and J shed 0 bases, with 5 bases lying between them. CDR3 residues: CASGLSYNEQFF. The CDR3 DNA sequence: TGTGCCAGCGGCCTCTCCTACAATGAGCAGTTCTTC.

The CDR3 loop is CASTPGAAYEQYF. Written as DNA, the CDR3 is TGTGCCAGTACTCCAGGGGCCGCTTACGAGCAGTACTTC. V usage is TRBV19 and J usage is TRBJ2-7; tentative D call: TRBD1 (6 bases). Trimming pared 7 bases from V and 4 bases from J, leaving 14 bases between. This CDR3 is 13 amino acids long. From germline, CDR1 is LNHDA and CDR2 SQIVND (reference sequence).

The chain recombines TRBV6-5 with TRBJ2-7; D unclear. The CDR3 runs 15 residues. Trimming took 0 bases from V and 3 from J, leaving 12 bases between them. Germline V lookup: CDR1 MNHEY, CDR2 SVGAGI. The CDR3 sequence: CASSYSEGILYEQYF. In DNA, the CDR3 is TGTGCCAGCAGTTACTCAGAAGGGATTCTCTACGAGCAGTACTTC.

V usage is TRBV7-2 and J usage is TRBJ2-7, with D possibly matching TRBD1 (6 bases). The CDR3 consists of 15 residues. CDR1 and CDR2 from the germline V gene are SGHTA and FQGNSA. Trimming removed 5 bases at V and 0 bases at J, with 14 bases between. The CDR3 DNA reads as TGTGCCAGCAGCGCTGGGACACTGAGCTCCTACGAGCAGTACTTC. It is translated as CASSAGTLSSYEQYF. The whole variable domain, filled in from reference TRBV7-2 and TRBJ2-7, reads GAGVSQSPSNKVTEKGKDVELRCDPISGHTALYWYRQSLGQGLEFLIYFQGNSAPDKSGLPSDRFSAERTGGSVSTLTIQRTQQEDSAVYLCASSAGTLSSYEQYFGPGTRLTVT.

This clone rates as medium-sized. The chain joins TRBV10-1 to TRBJ2-7, with 8 bases that match TRBD2. The J segment lost 2 bases and the V segment lost 1 base, leaving 10 bases of the junction unmatched. The CDR3 loop spans 17 amino acids. CDR1 and CDR2 (germline): WNHNN, SYGVQD (reference sequence). Here the CDR3 reads CASSECLRGRKTYEQYF. CDR3 in DNA: TGCGCCAGCAGTGAGTGCCTTCGCGGGAGGAAAACCTACGAGCAGTACTTC.

The J gene is TRBJ2-7, the V gene TRBV27; 8 positions match TRBD1. V was clipped by 10 bases and J by 2 bases; unmatched bases: 13. This CDR3 comprises 15 residues. Germline V gene data show CDR1 as MNHEY and CDR2 as SMNVEV (reference sequence). The CDR3 reads CATRPWTGITYEQYF. In DNA, the CDR3 is TGTGCCACCAGACCGTGGACAGGGATAACCTACGAGCAGTACTTC.

The chain has TRBV7-2 and TRBJ1-1, with 7 positions matching TRBD1. Germline lookup yields CDR1 SGHTA and CDR2 FQGNSA. The CDR3 spans 13 residues. The V gene end was trimmed by 6 bases and the J gene end by 8 bases; junction bases not matched to a gene: 9. This CDR3 is CASRPQGEIEAFF. CDR3 bases: TGTGCCAGCAGACCTCAGGGGGAAATCGAAGCTTTCTTT. Together with reference TRBV7-2 and TRBJ1-1, the CDR3 gives the full variable domain: GAGVSQSPSNKVTEKGKDVELRCDPISGHTALYWYRQSLGQGLEFLIYFQGNSAPDKSGLPSDRFSAERTGGSVSTLTIQRTQQEDSAVYLCASRPQGEIEAFFGQGTRLTVV.